Shown below are 28 T cell receptor beta chains from a single sample sequenced in a study of T-cell memory formation after mild COVID-19. TCRdb redid the calling of the 5' RACE reads with MiXCR, one entry per CDR3 protein. The data hold around 53,000 distinct CDR3 sequences, with approximately 12% observed a single time. Sequences were obtained from PBMCs or a T cell subset sorted from them (not recorded which). These receptors were taken from a man aged 18 to 35 who had mild COVID-19 (a few samples of this study predate the infection). Cell type and time point are not known.

In this sample, this clonotype turned up a few times. The chain is built from TRBV12-3 or TRBV12-4 and TRBJ2-3; 8 bases line up with TRBD1. After removal of 7 bases from V and 5 bases from J, the junction contained 5 bases not matched to a gene. The CDR3 has 13 amino acids. The CDR3 reads CASKVQGGDTQYF. The CDR3 DNA reads as TGTGCCAGCAAGGTACAGGGGGGAGATACGCAGTATTTT.

The CDR3 nucleotides are TGCAGTGCTATACCAGGCGGGGGCAGCTACGAGCAGTACGTC. As protein: CSAIPGGGSYEQYV. The chain employs TRBV20-1 and TRBJ2-7, with a weak D call TRBD2 (7 bases). The length of the CDR3 is 14 residues. V gave up 4 bases and J gave up 3 bases, with 16 bases separating them. Germline V lookup: CDR1 DFQATT, CDR2 SNEGSKA (reference sequence).

V is TRBV7-6 and J is TRBJ2-5; no firm D call. Germline CDR1 is SGHVS and CDR2 is FNYEAQ. This CDR3 region has 13 residues. The V end lost 1 base, the J end lost 1 base, and 4 bases lay between the germline ends. In DNA, the CDR3 is TGTGCCAGCAGCTTAGGTACCCAAGAGACCCAGTACTTC. Residues: CASSLGTQETQYF.

This clonotype was recorded many times. J is TRBJ1-4 and V is TRBV4-2, with TRBD1 as a possible D gene (5 bases). V was pared by 0 bases and J by 3 bases, with 5 bases between. CDR3 size: 14 residues. Germline V CDR1 and CDR2: LGHNA, YNFKEQ. The DNA of the CDR3 is TGTGCCAGCAGCCAAGAGACAGCTAATGAAAAACTGTTTTTT. It translates to CASSQETANEKLFF.

This clonotype has a count of ten or more. The chain carries TRBV6-5 and TRBJ2-7, with 9 bases identical to TRBD1. The CDR3 runs 14 residues. CDR1 MNHEY and CDR2 SVGAGI come from the germline V gene. V was pared by 5 bases and J by 3 bases, with 5 bases of the junction left unmatched. CDR3 loop: CASSQRQGGYEQYF. CDR3 nucleotides: TGTGCCAGCAGTCAAAGACAGGGGGGCTACGAGCAGTACTTC.

This clonotype showed up just a few times. The chain recombines TRBV5-1 with TRBJ2-1; TRBD1 matches at 9 bases. V dropped 3 bases and J dropped 0; count of bases not matched to a gene: 1. Per germline, CDR1 SGHRS and CDR2 YFSETQ. The CDR3 covers 15 residues. The CDR3 loop reads CASSSGQGSYNEQFF. CDR3 nucleotides: TGCGCCAGCAGCTCGGGACAGGGCTCCTACAATGAGCAGTTCTTC.

This clonotype was counted a few times. The chain carries TRBV9 and TRBJ2-3, with D uncertain. The CDR3 has 14 residues. Per the germline V gene, CDR1 is SGDLS and CDR2 is YYNGEE. V lost 2 bases to trimming and J lost 3 bases, with 10 bases between them. This chain's CDR3 is CASSVWGLTDTQYF. DNA for the CDR3: TGTGCCAGCAGCGTTTGGGGTCTTACAGATACGCAGTATTTT.

This clonotype was observed at least ten times. The chain couples TRBV7-2 to TRBJ2-7, with TRBD2 matching 7 bases. V shed 4 bases, J shed 2 bases, and the junction held 5 bases outside the gene matches. The CDR3 is 14 residues long. CDR1 and CDR2 (germline): SGHTA, FQGNSA. The CDR3 DNA follows: TGTGCCAGCAGCTACCAGACTAGCACCTACGAGCAGTACGTC. Residues: CASSYQTSTYEQYV.

This clonotype was counted many times. The rearrangement joins TRBV7-3 to TRBJ2-7, with D uncertain. The V end was cut by 3 bases, the J end by 2 bases, with 11 bases between. Germline-derived CDR1 and CDR2 are SGHTA and FQGTGA. CDR3 length: 14 amino acids. CDR3: CASSLYARPYEQYF. The CDR3 coding sequence is TGTGCCAGCAGCTTGTACGCTAGGCCCTACGAGCAGTACTTC.

The V call is TRBV5-3, the J call TRBJ2-7; 7 nucleotides match TRBD2. TRBV5-3 carries the ORF label, with uncertain function. J was trimmed by 2 bases and V by 0 bases; bases with no gene match: 5. The CDR3 totals 15 residues. Here the CDR3 reads CARSLASAGAYEQYF. For the CDR3, the DNA is TGTGCCAGAAGCTTGGCATCGGCGGGGGCCTACGAGCAGTACTTC.

V is TRBV2 and J is TRBJ2-7; TRBD2 aligns across 9 bases. CDR3 length: 14 residues. The trim removed 7 bases at V and 0 bases at J, leaving 4 bases unmatched. Germline V gene lookup returns CDR1 SNHLY and CDR2 FYNNEI. The CDR3, as DNA: TGTGCCAGCATTACTAGCGGGTCCTCCTACGAGCAGTACTTC. Protein product: CASITSGSSYEQYF.

The V and J genes are TRBV7-2 and TRBJ1-1; the D is unclear. V was clipped by 0 bases and J by 7 bases, with 12 bases between them. The CDR3 loop spans 14 amino acids. Germline assignment: CDR1 SGHTA and CDR2 FQGNSA. This CDR3 reads CASSLARGVNEAFF. CDR3 nucleotide sequence: TGTGCCAGCAGCTTAGCCCGAGGCGTGAATGAAGCTTTCTTT.

This clonotype was counted a few times. V is TRBV9 and J is TRBJ1-6, with a weak D call TRBD1 (5 bases). Germline CDR1 is SGDLS and CDR2 is YYNGEE. V lost 2 bases, J lost 8 bases, and 20 bases lay in between. CDR3 length: 17 residues. The CDR3, as DNA: TGTGCCAGCAGCGTCGACGGGGCACTGCGAATGTATTCACCCCTCCACTTT. It specifies CASSVDGALRMYSPLHF.

The chain carries TRBV7-3 and TRBJ2-3; D possibly corresponds to TRBD1 (6 bases). The CDR3 has 14 amino acids. Between the trimmed V and J ends, which lost 3 bases and 3 bases, there was a span of 10 bases. Germline-derived CDR1 and CDR2 are SGHTA and FQGTGA. Written as DNA, the CDR3 is TGTGCCAGCAGCTTGGCAGGGGTGACAGATACGCAGTATTTT. Its protein is CASSLAGVTDTQYF.

The rearrangement links TRBV27 to TRBJ1-2, with TRBD1 as a possible D gene (6 bases). Germline-derived CDR1 and CDR2 are MNHEY and SMNVEV (reference sequence). The CDR3 length is 15 residues. The V and J ends lost 0 bases and 0 bases respectively, with 8 bases between them. DNA for the CDR3: TGTGCCAGCAGTTTATCGGCAGGGGCTAACTATGGCTACACCTTC. Its translation is CASSLSAGANYGYTF.

The genes are TRBV6-6 and TRBJ1-5; D gene unclear. The CDR3 has 17 residues. Germline CDR1 and CDR2: MNHNY and SVGAGI (reference sequence). V was clipped by 8 bases and J by 0 bases, with 20 bases between them. The CDR3 is CASSTRGQVNSNQPQHF. In DNA, the CDR3 is TGTGCCAGCTCAACCCGTGGGCAGGTTAATAGCAATCAGCCCCAGCATTTT.

The chain joins TRBV7-9 to TRBJ1-4; possible D gene TRBD1, 5 bases. Per the germline V gene, CDR1 is SEHNR and CDR2 is FQNEAQ (reference sequence). The CDR3 runs 15 residues. Trimming left V 5 bases short and J 4 bases short, with 14 bases between. CDR3 region: CASSRGAAGNEKLFF. Written as DNA, the CDR3 is TGTGCCAGCAGCCGGGGCGCAGCGGGTAATGAAAAACTGTTTTTT.

The sample holds many counts of this clonotype. V and J are TRBV20-1 and TRBJ2-7; 7 bases map to TRBD1. This CDR3 region has 15 residues. Trimming at V came to 6 bases and at J to 3 bases, leaving 14 bases not matched to a gene. Germline loops: CDR1 DFQATT, CDR2 SNEGSKA (reference sequence). The DNA for the CDR3 is TGCAGTGCACAGCCGGGACAGCTCCTGCTCTACGAGCAGTACGTC. Its translation: CSAQPGQLLLYEQYV.

The chain joins TRBV24-1 to TRBJ2-1; D possibly corresponds to TRBD2 (7 bases). Germline assignment: CDR1 KGHDR and CDR2 SFDVKD. Trimming pared 9 bases from V and 3 bases from J, leaving 20 bases between. This CDR3 has 16 residues. The CDR3 coding sequence is TGTGCCACCGCTCCCGGTGGGGGGGCGAACTACAATGAGCAGTTCTTC. Protein product: CATAPGGGANYNEQFF.

The chain combines TRBV7-3 with TRBJ2-7; D unresolved. Germline loops: CDR1 SGHTA, CDR2 FQGTGA. The CDR3 covers 17 residues. V dropped 4 bases and J dropped 2 bases, with 21 bases sitting between them. The CDR3: CASSSWQFLGYAYEQYV. The CDR3 nucleotides read TGTGCCAGCAGCTCATGGCAGTTCCTAGGTTATGCCTACGAGCAGTACGTC.

The rearrangement uses TRBV4-3 and TRBJ2-6, with a possible D match to TRBD1 (5 bases). Germline values: CDR1 LGHNA, CDR2 YSLEER. The CDR3 is 17 residues long. The ends were cut back, 5 bases at V and 0 bases at J, with 14 bases in the middle. For the CDR3, the DNA is TGCGCCAGCAGCAGGGGCCAGGTTAACTCTGGGGCCAACGTCCTGACTTTC. It codes for CASSRGQVNSGANVLTF.

V gene TRBV12-3 or TRBV12-4 combines with J gene TRBJ2-7; D is ambiguous. The CDR3 length is 13 residues. The V end lost 3 bases, the J end lost 4 bases, and 10 bases lay between the germline ends. This chain's CDR3 is CASSFGNSYEQYF. CDR3 in DNA: TGTGCCAGCAGTTTTGGCAACTCTTACGAGCAGTACTTC.

The CDR3 loop reads CASTSRGADTGELFF. For the CDR3, the DNA is TGTGCCAGTACTTCGCGGGGGGCCGACACCGGGGAGCTGTTTTTT. V is TRBV19 and J is TRBJ2-2; TRBD2 aligns across 8 bases. Germline V gene data show CDR1 as LNHDA and CDR2 as SQIVND (reference sequence). V dropped 7 bases and J dropped 3; count of bases not matched to a gene: 7. CDR3 length equals 15 residues.

This clonotype turned up a few times. V and J are TRBV12-3 or TRBV12-4 and TRBJ1-4; TRBD1 is a possible D gene (5 bases). V was clipped by 1 base and J by 8 bases, with 14 bases between them. This CDR3 is built from 15 residues. For the CDR3, the DNA is TGTGCCAGCAGTTTAGGAGGGGCGGCGAACGAAAAACTGTTTTTT. Amino acids: CASSLGGAANEKLFF.

This chain uses TRBV20-1 with TRBJ2-5; TRBD1 or TRBD2 may be the D gene (5 bases each). The germline gives CDR1 DFQATT, CDR2 SNEGSKA (reference sequence). The CDR3 loop spans 13 amino acids. The ends were cut back, 3 bases at V and 5 bases at J, with 13 bases in the middle. In DNA form, the CDR3 reads TGCAGTGCTAGTAATGAGGGGCAGGAGACCCAGTACTTC. This gives the protein CSASNEGQETQYF.

The V gene is TRBV6-6, the J gene TRBJ2-3; a possible D gene is TRBD2 (6 bases). The germline V gene has CDR1 MNHNY and CDR2 SVGAGI (reference sequence). Trimming left V 6 bases short and J 4 bases short, with 17 bases between. This CDR3 spans 15 amino acids. The CDR3 spells CASRLSGTGADTQYF. In DNA form, the CDR3 reads TGTGCCAGCAGACTTAGCGGCACCGGCGCAGATACGCAGTATTTT.

This chain connects TRBV30 to TRBJ1-1; unclear D gene. The CDR3 spans 12 residues. Trimming cost V 5 bases and J 4 bases, with 11 bases left between them. Germline V CDR1 and CDR2: GTSNPN, SVGIG (reference sequence). The DNA of the CDR3 is TGTGCCTGGGGCGCCCGGGGCACTGAAGCTTTCTTT. This encodes CAWGARGTEAFF.

The rearrangement uses TRBV12-3 or TRBV12-4 and TRBJ2-7, with 7 positions matching TRBD1. CDR3 size: 16 residues. V trimming: 3 bases; J trimming: 3 bases; junction bases outside the gene matches: 11. The CDR3 DNA reads TGTGCCAGCAGTTTTGCAGTCGGGACAGTGAGCTACGAGCAGTACGTC. The encoded protein is CASSFAVGTVSYEQYV.